A selection of T cell receptor beta chains follows, all from one sample in a study of T cell responses to AZD1222 COVID-19 vaccine. The table came from immunoSEQ multiplex PCR; TCRdb's copy has only in-frame clones and leaves some out. The sample contains 120,000 or so clones, just over 90% of which appear only once. The specimen was peripheral blood, collected on day 0 of AZD1222 vaccination. These receptors originate from an adult in good health. Both conserved end residues are part of each CDR3. A D gene is named only where the DNA matches it firmly. The listing skips clone size in some rows; elsewhere it reads once, few, many or a size class.

D	V	size	J	CDR3	DNA
-	TRBV20-1	-	TRBJ1-6	CSASGLLNSPLHF	TGCAGTGCTAGTGGCCTTCTTAATTCACCCCTCCACTTT
TRBD2	TRBV10-3	-	TRBJ2-7	CAISNPTSGSYEQYF	TGTGCCATCAGTAATCCGACTAGCGGGAGTTACGAGCAGTACTTC
-	TRBV19	-	TRBJ2-7	CASSTRSYEQYF	TGTGCCAGTAGTACCCGCTCCTACGAGCAGTACTTC
TRBD1	TRBV5-6	-	TRBJ2-1	CASSSDQGAVNEQFF	TGTGCCAGCAGCTCAGACCAGGGGGCGGTCAATGAGCAGTTCTTC
TRBD2	TRBV5-4	-	TRBJ2-1	CASSPTLAGSSYNEQFF	TGTGCCAGCAGCCCTACCCTAGCGGGGAGCTCCTACAATGAGCAGTTCTTC
-	TRBV5-8	-	TRBJ2-1	CASSRQSNNEQFF	TGTGCCAGCAGCCGACAGAGTAACAATGAGCAGTTCTTC
TRBD1	TRBV6-5	-	TRBJ2-3	CASSNRDRDTDTQYF	TGTGCCAGTTCAAACCGGGACAGAGACACAGATACGCAGTATTTT
-	TRBV28	-	TRBJ1-2	CATEVTNYGYTF	TGTGCCACAGAGGTTACTAACTATGGCTACACCTTC
TRBD2	TRBV5-1	-	TRBJ2-5	CASSLEGGTQETQYF	TGCGCCAGCAGCTTGGAGGGAGGGACGCAAGAGACCCAGTACTTC
-	TRBV28	-	TRBJ1-5	CASSLFGVLGNQPQHF	TGTGCCAGCAGTTTATTCGGGGTTCTCGGTAATCAGCCCCAGCATTTT
TRBD1	TRBV3-1/TRBV3-2	-	TRBJ1-5	CASSRGTGDGYQPQHF	TGTGCCAGCAGCCGCGGGACAGGGGATGGGTATCAGCCCCAGCATTTT
TRBD1	TRBV9	-	TRBJ2-7	CASSPGTGAYEQYF	TGTGCCAGCAGCCCAGGGACAGGCGCCTACGAGCAGTACTTC
-	TRBV5-4	once	TRBJ2-2	CASSPITDSGELFF	TGTGCCAGCAGCCCTATCACGGATTCCGGGGAGCTGTTTTTT
-	TRBV27	-	TRBJ2-4	CASSMGLAKNIQYF	TGTGCCAGCAGCATGGGGCTAGCCAAAAACATTCAGTACTTC
-	TRBV5-1	-	TRBJ1-6	CASSLGQGSNSPLHF	TGCGCCAGCAGCTTGGGTCAGGGAAGTAATTCACCCCTCCACTTT
TRBD1	TRBV10-3	-	TRBJ1-6	CAISEYRTGDNSPLHF	TGTGCCATCAGTGAGTACCGGACAGGAGATAATTCACCCCTCCACTTT
-	TRBV5-6	-	TRBJ2-7	CASSSGDRDGEQYF	TGTGCCAGCAGCTCGGGAGACAGGGACGGGGAGCAGTACTTC
-	TRBV11-1	-	TRBJ2-1	CASSSLGGNEQFF	TGTGCCAGCAGCTCGCTAGGGGGAAATGAGCAGTTCTTC
TRBD1	TRBV2	-	TRBJ2-7	CASSGTGSSYEQYF	TGTGCCAGCAGCGGGACAGGTTCCTCCTACGAGCAGTACTTC
TRBD1	TRBV14	-	TRBJ1-1	CASSRRTGGLDTEAFF	TGTGCCAGCAGCCGCCGGACAGGGGGCTTGGACACTGAAGCTTTCTTT
TRBD2	TRBV6-5	-	TRBJ2-7	CASTPGLAGDNEQYF	TGTGCCAGCACCCCAGGACTAGCGGGAGATAACGAGCAGTACTTC
-	TRBV5-1	-	TRBJ2-1	CASSPLGSSYNEQFF	TGCGCCAGCAGCCCACTGGGGAGCTCCTACAATGAGCAGTTCTTC
-	TRBV19	once	TRBJ2-1	CASSIMPSAGRYNEQFF	TGTGCCAGTAGTATAATGCCCTCTGCAGGCCGATACAATGAGCAGTTCTTC
TRBD1	TRBV30	-	TRBJ1-6	CAWSPGQLNSPLHF	TGTGCCTGGAGTCCGGGACAGCTTAATTCACCCCTCCACTTT
-	TRBV14	-	TRBJ1-2	CASSQVPDPYGYTF	TGTGCCAGCAGCCAAGTTCCAGATCCCTATGGCTACACCTTC
-	TRBV7-2	medium-sized	TRBJ2-7	CASSSTHDWEGEQYF	TGTGCCAGCAGCTCGACCCACGACTGGGAAGGAGAGCAGTACTTC
TRBD1	TRBV28	-	TRBJ2-6	CASSPPQGAGANVLTF	TGTGCCAGCAGTCCCCCCCAGGGGGCTGGGGCCAACGTCCTGACTTTC
TRBD1	TRBV14	once	TRBJ2-7	CASSQETGGRNEQYF	TGTGCCAGCAGCCAAGAGACAGGGGGTAGGAACGAGCAGTACTTC
-	TRBV5-1	-	TRBJ2-5	CASSLWGAPQETQYF	TGCGCCAGCAGCTTGTGGGGGGCGCCCCAAGAGACCCAGTACTTC
-	TRBV3-1/TRBV3-2	-	TRBJ2-4	CASSASDKNIQYF	TGTGCCAGCAGCGCGAGCGACAAAAACATTCAGTACTTC
TRBD2	TRBV6-5	-	TRBJ2-2	CASSYGLADTGELFF	TGTGCCAGCAGTTACGGTCTAGCGGACACCGGGGAGCTGTTTTTT
-	TRBV5-1	-	TRBJ1-1	CASSLEVGKNTEAFF	TGCGCCAGCAGCTTGGAAGTGGGGAAGAACACTGAAGCTTTCTTT
-	TRBV9	-	TRBJ2-2	CASSFDPRGSWANTGELFF	TGTGCCAGCAGCTTCGACCCCAGGGGTTCATGGGCGAACACCGGGGAGCTGTTTTTT
-	TRBV24-1	-	TRBJ2-2	CATRTGTGELFF	TGTGCCACCAGAACAGGGACCGGGGAGCTGTTTTTT
TRBD2	TRBV5-8	once	TRBJ2-5	CASSWRERKETQYF	TGTGCCAGCAGTTGGCGGGAGCGTAAGGAGACCCAGTACTTC
-	TRBV9	-	TRBJ2-1	CASSPQPSSYNEQFF	TGTGCCAGCAGCCCCCAGCCTAGCTCCTACAATGAGCAGTTCTTC
-	TRBV5-4	once	TRBJ1-2	CASSLSQQPAGYTF	TGTGCCAGCAGCTTGAGTCAACAACCGGCGGGCTACACCTTC
TRBD1	TRBV4-1	-	TRBJ2-7	CASSQGAGGYEQYF	TGCGCCAGCAGCCAAGGAGCAGGGGGCTACGAGCAGTACTTC
-	TRBV14	-	TRBJ2-7	CASSQDLSYEQYF	TGTGCCAGCAGCCAAGATCTATCTTACGAGCAGTACTTC
TRBD1	TRBV5-5	-	TRBJ1-5	CASSLGVGQGNQPQHF	TGTGCCAGCAGCTTGGGAGTAGGACAGGGGAATCAGCCCCAGCATTTT
-	TRBV7-9	-	TRBJ2-5	CASSPGRGRGETQYF	TGTGCCAGCAGCCCGGGCAGGGGCAGGGGAGAGACCCAGTACTTC
TRBD1	TRBV2	-	TRBJ2-7	CASSERTGRYEQYF	TGTGCCAGCAGTGAAAGGACAGGGAGGTACGAGCAGTACTTC
TRBD1	TRBV29-1	-	TRBJ1-1	CSVAPDRGRSRNTEAFF	TGCAGCGTCGCCCCAGACAGGGGCCGTTCTAGGAACACTGAAGCTTTCTTT
-	TRBV6-6	-	TRBJ1-3	CASSYPSSGNTIYF	TGTGCCAGCAGTTACCCCAGCTCTGGAAACACCATATATTTT
-	TRBV5-6	-	TRBJ1-4	CASSLTATNEKLFF	TGTGCCAGCAGCTTGACAGCAACTAATGAAAAACTGTTTTTT
-	TRBV6-2/TRBV6-3	-	TRBJ1-4	CASSYSTFSGAGEKLFF	TGTGCCAGCAGTTACTCGACGTTCTCAGGGGCCGGTGAAAAACTGTTTTTT
-	TRBV29-1	few	TRBJ1-2	CSVEAGSGSGYTF	TGCAGCGTTGAAGCGGGGTCAGGGAGTGGCTACACCTTC
-	TRBV7-9	-	TRBJ1-1	CASTSPRGENTEAFF	TGTGCCAGCACCTCTCCGCGGGGGGAGAACACTGAAGCTTTCTTT
TRBD1	TRBV18	-	TRBJ1-1	CASSRGQDTEAFF	TGTGCCAGCTCTAGGGGGCAGGACACTGAAGCTTTCTTT
-	TRBV19	-	TRBJ2-6	CATGVYGANVLTF	TGTGCCACTGGGGTTTATGGGGCCAACGTCCTGACTTTC
TRBD1	TRBV29-1	-	TRBJ1-3	CSATSTGVGNTIYF	TGCAGCGCAACTTCGACAGGGGTCGGAAACACCATATATTTT
-	TRBV2	-	TRBJ2-2	CASEGVRGGELFF	TGTGCCAGCGAGGGGGTTCGAGGCGGGGAGCTGTTTTTT